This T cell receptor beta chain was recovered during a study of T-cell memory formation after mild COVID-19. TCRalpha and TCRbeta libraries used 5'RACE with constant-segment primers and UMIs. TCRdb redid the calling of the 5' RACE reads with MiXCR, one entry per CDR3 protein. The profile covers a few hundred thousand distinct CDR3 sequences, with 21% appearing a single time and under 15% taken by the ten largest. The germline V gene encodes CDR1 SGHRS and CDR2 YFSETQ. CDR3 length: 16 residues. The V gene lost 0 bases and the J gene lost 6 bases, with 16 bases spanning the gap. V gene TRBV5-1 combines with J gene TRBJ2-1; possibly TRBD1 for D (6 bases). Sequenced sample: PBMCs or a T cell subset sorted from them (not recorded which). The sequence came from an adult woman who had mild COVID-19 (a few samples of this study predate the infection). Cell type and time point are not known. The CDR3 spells CASSLVGGSLSNEQFF. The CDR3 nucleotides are TGCGCCAGCAGCTTGGTAGGGGGATCCTTGAGCAATGAGCAGTTCTTC.